Shown below are 23 T cell receptor beta chains from a single sample sequenced in a study of blood T cells in healthy people across ages. The second PCR ran roughly 7 to 12 cycles with a sample-barcoded 5' primer and J-beta primers. TCRdb ran MiXCR on the 5' RACE reads and lists one entry per CDR3 protein. The sample carries hundreds of thousands of distinct CDR3 sequences, about 47% recorded once. The specimen was blood. The receptors derive from a man of 80 years or more in good health.

Regarding this clonotype: The germline gene is not matched at one end of the junction; a read error may be the cause. The chain couples TRBV10-3 to TRBJ2-4, with D possibly called TRBD1 or TRBD2 (5 bases each). The J call may not be correct, given that the DNA end is closer to TRBJ2-7. CDR1 and CDR2 from the germline V gene are ENHRY and SYGVKD. This CDR3 comprises 13 residues. The CDR3 spells CAINEGPTYEQYF. Written as DNA, the CDR3 is TGTGCCATCAATGAGGGGCCAACCTACGAGCAGTACTTC.

There are a few counts of this clonotype. CDR3 region: CASRGAGEYEQYF. In DNA form, the CDR3 reads TGTGCCAGCAGAGGGGCGGGAGAGTACGAGCAGTACTTC. The V call is TRBV7-9, the J call TRBJ2-7; 7 bases are a match to TRBD2. The V gene end was trimmed by 6 bases and the J gene end by 4 bases; junction bases not matched to a gene: 6. The CDR3 runs 13 residues. Germline values: CDR1 SEHNR, CDR2 FQNEAQ (reference sequence).

This clonotype has only one observation. V is TRBV29-1 and J is TRBJ2-3; 10 bases line up with TRBD2. The CDR3 is 17 residues long. V gave up 0 bases and J gave up 4 bases; unmatched junction bases: 10. Germline lookup yields CDR1 SQVTM and CDR2 ANQGSEA. CDR3 coding DNA: TGCAGCGTTGAAGATTTGTCTAGCGGGAGTTTACCAGATACGCAGTATTTT. Encoded protein: CSVEDLSSGSLPDTQYF.

The chain recombines TRBV9 with TRBJ2-3, with D perhaps matching TRBD2 (6 bases). There are 15 residues in the CDR3. Trimming cost V 6 bases and J 3 bases, with 17 bases left between them. Germline lookup yields CDR1 SGDLS and CDR2 YYNGEE. For the CDR3, the DNA is TGTGCCAGCACCCGTGGGGGAGGCGGAACAGATACGCAGTATTTT. Residues: CASTRGGGGTDTQYF.

This chain uses TRBV29-1 with TRBJ1-1; no reliable D call. This CDR3 comprises 12 residues. Germline V lookup: CDR1 SQVTM, CDR2 ANQGSEA. V lost 6 bases and J 2 bases, leaving 10 bases between the germline ends. The CDR3 reads CSVARSNTEAFF. For the CDR3, the DNA is TGCAGCGTGGCCAGGTCAAACACTGAAGCTTTCTTT.

The chain couples TRBV6-1 to TRBJ2-1; 9 bases map to TRBD2. The CDR3 is made up of 17 amino acids. Trimming took 2 bases from V and 7 from J; bases not matched to a gene: 12. Germline V gene lookup returns CDR1 MNHNS and CDR2 SASEGT. CDR3 amino acids: CASSESLAGFTTNEQFF. CDR3 nucleotide sequence: TGTGCCAGCAGTGAAAGCCTAGCGGGGTTTACCACTAATGAGCAGTTCTTC.

This clonotype was seen ten or more times. The V call is TRBV20-1, the J call TRBJ2-3; 13 bases are shared with TRBD2. Germline V gives CDR1 DFQATT, CDR2 SNEGSKA (reference sequence). This CDR3 region has 18 residues. The V and J ends lost 5 bases and 3 bases, in that order; junction bases with no gene match: 14. CDR3 residues: CSARRTSGRGGWTDTQYF. The CDR3 DNA follows: TGCAGTGCTCGAAGGACTAGCGGGAGAGGAGGGTGGACAGATACGCAGTATTTT.

This chain joins TRBV7-9 and TRBJ2-7; D possibly corresponds to TRBD1 (5 bases). Per germline, CDR1 SEHNR and CDR2 FQNEAQ (reference sequence). Trimming pared 5 bases from V and 5 bases from J, leaving 7 bases between. The CDR3 is made up of 11 amino acids. The CDR3 loop is CASSLQDEQYF. CDR3 DNA: TGTGCCAGCAGCCTACAGGACGAGCAGTACTTC.

The chain uses TRBV9 and TRBJ2-1; D might be TRBD2 (5 bases). The CDR3 contains 14 residues. The germline V gene has CDR1 SGDLS and CDR2 YYNGEE. The CDR3 protein is CAPSPAASYNEQFF. CDR3 sequence (DNA): TGTGCTCCTTCACCAGCGGCCTCCTACAATGAGCAGTTCTTC.

This chain joins TRBV7-3 and TRBJ2-7; 9 positions match TRBD1. This CDR3 is 13 amino acids long. The trim removed 5 bases at V and 12 bases at J, leaving 11 bases unmatched. From germline, CDR1 is SGHTA and CDR2 FQGTGA. CDR3 region: CASSLRDRDSLYF. CDR3 DNA: TGTGCCAGCAGCCTCCGGGACAGGGATAGTTTGTACTTC. Supplemented by reference TRBV7-3 and TRBJ2-7, the full variable domain reads GAGVSQTPSNKVTEKGKYVELRCDPISGHTALYWYRQSLGQGPEFLIYFQGTGAADDSGLPNDRFFAVRPEGSVSTLKIQRTERGDSAVYLCASSLRDRDSLYFGPGTRLTVT.

The chain carries TRBV4-3 and TRBJ2-7; maybe TRBD2 (7 bases). The tail of the sequence fits TRBJ2-5 better, so the J call may be wrong. In germline, CDR1 is LGHNA, CDR2 YSLEER. CDR3 length equals 15 residues. In DNA form, the CDR3 reads TGCGCCAGCAGCCAAGATTCGGGGGGCGTCGAGACCCAGTACTTC. This translates into CASSQDSGGVETQYF.

The J gene is TRBJ2-1, the V gene TRBV5-5; weak D call: TRBD1 (8 bases). CDR3 size: 16 residues. V shed 1 base and J shed 12 bases, with 23 bases lying between them. The germline V gene has CDR1 SGHKS and CDR2 YYEKEE (reference sequence). For the CDR3, the DNA is TGTGCCAGCAGCTTGTTCGCAGGGGGCCCCTCGGGGGGGCAGTTCTTC. Protein product: CASSLFAGGPSGGQFF.

This clonotype occurred a few times. V gene TRBV12-3 or TRBV12-4 combines with J gene TRBJ2-5, with D perhaps matching TRBD1 (7 bases). This CDR3 has 14 residues. Deletions cut 5 bases from V and 4 bases from J, with 14 bases between. The CDR3 loop is CASSMRQGGETQYF. DNA of the CDR3: TGTGCCAGCAGTATGAGACAGGGAGGAGAGACCCAGTACTTC.

V gene TRBV5-1 combines with J gene TRBJ2-1, with 9 bases identical to TRBD1. V dropped 0 bases and J dropped 3; count of bases not matched to a gene: 4. This CDR3 has 16 residues. The germline gives CDR1 SGHRS, CDR2 YFSETQ. The CDR3 loop reads CASSLGGTGNYNEQFF. DNA of the CDR3: TGCGCCAGCAGCTTGGGGGGGACAGGGAACTACAATGAGCAGTTCTTC.

Points on this clonotype: At one boundary the junction diverges from the germline segment, which might be a read error. The chain has TRBV12-3 or TRBV12-4 and TRBJ1-4; D call uncertain. The CDR3 length is 15 residues. The CDR3 DNA reads as TGTGTCAGCAGTTTATCAAAGGGAGTAGAGGAAAAACTGTTTTTT. Residues: CVSSLSKGVEEKLFF.

This chain joins TRBV20-1 and TRBJ2-3, with 14 bases aligning to TRBD2. V was pared by 4 bases and J by 1 base, with 7 bases of the junction left unmatched. The length of the CDR3 is 17 residues. Germline V CDR1 and CDR2: DFQATT, SNEGSKA (reference sequence). The CDR3 loop is CSATRLAGGLRTDTQYF. The CDR3 nucleotides are TGCAGTGCTACAAGACTAGCGGGGGGGCTCCGCACAGATACGCAGTATTTT.

This clonotype was counted once. The genes are TRBV20-1 and TRBJ2-2; no reliable D call. The CDR3 is made up of 16 amino acids. Germline V CDR1 and CDR2: DFQATT, SNEGSKA (reference sequence). Trimming cost V 0 bases and J 4 bases, with 15 bases left between them. The CDR3 protein is CSARDYAEDFTGELFF. CDR3 sequence (DNA): TGCAGTGCTAGAGATTATGCGGAAGACTTCACCGGGGAGCTGTTTTTT.

This clonotype was detected only a few times. J is TRBJ2-5 and V is TRBV2; TRBD2 matches 8 bases. The CDR3 is 13 residues long. The V and J ends lost 11 bases and 2 bases, in that order; junction bases with no gene match: 7. Per the germline V gene, CDR1 is SNHLY and CDR2 is FYNNEI. Here the CDR3 DNA reads TGTGCCGGAAAGACTAGCGTACAAGAGACCCAGTACTTC. It is translated as CAGKTSVQETQYF.

The V and J genes are TRBV12-3 or TRBV12-4 and TRBJ2-5; 7 nucleotides align to TRBD1. The CDR3 covers 15 residues. The trim removed 6 bases at V and 4 bases at J, leaving 11 bases unmatched. CDR3: CASSQILGGSETQYF. CDR3 nucleotides: TGTGCCAGCAGCCAAATCCTAGGGGGCTCAGAGACCCAGTACTTC.

This clonotype was observed at least ten times. The chain has TRBV3-1 and TRBJ2-7; 7 positions match TRBD1. CDR3 length: 13 amino acids. After removal of 4 bases from V and 2 bases from J, the junction contained 2 bases not matched to a gene. The germline gives CDR1 LGHDT, CDR2 YNNKEL (reference sequence). The CDR3 nucleotides are TGTGCCAGCAGCCTGGGACAGCCCTACGAGCAGTACTTC. Encoded protein: CASSLGQPYEQYF.

V is TRBV30 and J is TRBJ2-2; tentative D call: TRBD2 (6 bases). CDR1 is GTSNPN and CDR2 is SVGIG in the germline V gene (reference sequence). The CDR3 totals 12 residues. Trimming cost V 5 bases and J 3 bases, with 7 bases left between them. CDR3 amino acids: CAWGGYTGELFF. In DNA form, the CDR3 reads TGTGCCTGGGGGGGGTACACCGGGGAGCTGTTTTTT.

This clonotype has just one count. V is TRBV7-9 and J is TRBJ1-2; weak D call: TRBD1 (6 bases). Trimming took off 5 bases at V and 4 bases at J, with 14 bases between the two ends. Germline V gene lookup returns CDR1 SEHNR and CDR2 FQNEAQ (reference sequence). This CDR3 region has 14 residues. CDR3 amino acids: CASSTTGESYGYTF. CDR3 sequence (DNA): TGTGCCAGCAGCACGACAGGAGAGAGCTATGGCTACACCTTC.

The chain combines TRBV11-1 with TRBJ2-4; D is uncertain. The end of the DNA aligns better with TRBJ2-7, so the J call may be wrong. Germline V gene data show CDR1 as SGHAT and CDR2 as FQDESV (reference sequence). This CDR3 spans 11 amino acids. This CDR3 is CASSFDAEQYF. Here the CDR3 DNA reads TGTGCCAGCAGCTTCGATGCCGAGCAGTACTTC.